These 4 T cell receptor beta chains were sequenced from one sample in a study of a mutant IDH1 vaccine in newly diagnosed glioma. Their recognized antigens are unknown. Repertoires were generated with immunoSEQ multiplex PCR, while TCRdb's copy carries only in-frame clones and drops some. Of tens of thousands of clones listed, around 81% were seen once; the top ten hold around 5%. The time point here: week 35, safety follow-up. Each vaccine dose was 300 ug of mutant IDH1 20-mer peptide, with topical imiquimod. Specimen: PBMCs, collected from a glioma patient whose treatment included an IDH1 peptide vaccine. Source of these receptors: a woman in her 40s with glioma. Some clones in this sample may be carry-over from other donors' samples.

V gene TRBV5-4 combines with J gene TRBJ2-7, with a weak D call TRBD2 (5 bases). Trimming took 4 bases from V and 4 from J, leaving 12 bases between them. The CDR3 has 13 residues. Germline loops: CDR1 SGHNT, CDR2 YYREEE (reference sequence). The CDR3 DNA follows: TGTGCCAGCAGCATACGATCGGGATACGAGCAGTACTTC. Amino acid sequence: CASSIRSGYEQYF.

This chain joins TRBV7-2 and TRBJ1-2; TRBD1 might be the D (5 bases). The germline V gene has CDR1 SGHTA and CDR2 FQGNSA. The CDR3 sequence is 15 residues long. V was pared by 0 bases and J by 8 bases, with 16 bases between. The CDR3: CASSLAGRGLLGYTF. The CDR3 nucleotides are TGTGCCAGCAGCTTAGCGGGACGGGGTCTATTAGGCTACACCTTC.

The chain links TRBV6-6 to TRBJ2-1; 9 nucleotides agree with TRBD2. CDR3 length: 16 amino acids. Germline V gene lookup returns CDR1 MNHNY and CDR2 SVGAGI (reference sequence). Trimming at V came to 2 bases and at J to 9 bases, leaving 11 bases not matched to a gene. CDR3 bases: TGTGCCAGCAGTTACGGCCTAGCGGGGCTTCGAACTGAGCAGTTCTTC. Its translation: CASSYGLAGLRTEQFF.

The chain joins TRBV7-8 to TRBJ1-6, with a possible D match to TRBD1 (5 bases). The germline V and J ends were trimmed by 3 bases and 3 bases, with 9 bases remaining between them. Looked up from germline, CDR1 is SGHVS and CDR2 is FQNEAQ. This CDR3 region has 15 residues. The CDR3 coding sequence is TGTGCCAGCAGCTTCGGGCAGGGCTATAATTCACCCCTCCACTTT. Protein: CASSFGQGYNSPLHF.